This T cell receptor (beta chain) was captured in a study of cytomegalovirus exposure and HLA in healthy donors. Study background: A subsequent analysis stated that the approximately 110 validation repertoires were run on the same platform as the roughly 670 first-cohort repertoires.

Assay: immunoSEQ multiplex PCR; the TCRdb copy retains only in-frame clones and omits some. This sample has roughly 250,000 clones, with about 86% found just once. Losses at the gene ends were 6 bases for V and 2 bases for J; bases not matched to a gene: 2. Germline CDR1 is SGHDT and CDR2 is YYEEEE. The CDR3 has 13 amino acids. The rearrangement joins TRBV5-6 to TRBJ2-7, with 10 bases aligning to TRBD2. The specimen sequenced was PBMCs. This sequence was found in a woman aged 25 to 39 in good health and CMV-seropositive. The CDR3 DNA sequence: TGTGCCAGCACGCTAGCGGGAGCCTACGAGCAGTACTTC. It specifies CASTLAGAYEQYF. Full variable domain (remainder filled in from reference TRBV5-6 and TRBJ2-7): DAGVTQSPTHLIKTRGQQVTLRCSPKSGHDTVSWYQQALGQGPQFIFQYYEEEERQRGNFPDRFSGHQFPNYSSELNVNALLLGDSALYLCASTLAGAYEQYFGPGTRLTVT.